These 14 T cell receptor beta chains originate from one sample sequenced in a study of shared clonotypes between healthy human individuals. Only in-frame clones appear in the TCRdb table, and some are missing; sequencing was by immunoSEQ multiplex PCR. In the table there are some 2.3 million clones, just over 90% of which are singletons. The material sequenced was naive CD4+ T cells from PBMCs. Subset indicated: CD45RA+ positively selected. The receptors were gathered from a man aged 18 to 29 in good health. Some clones in this sample may be carry-over from other donors' samples.

J is TRBJ2-5 and V is TRBV5-1; 7 bases line up with TRBD1. Trimming cost V 0 bases and J 6 bases; bases outside gene matches: 14. The CDR3 extends over 17 amino acids. Looked up from germline, CDR1 is SGHRS and CDR2 is YFSETQ. The CDR3 loop is CASSLALGAGGTQTQYF. CDR3 DNA sequence: TGCGCCAGCAGCTTGGCCTTAGGGGCAGGGGGAACGCAGACCCAGTACTTC.

V gene TRBV7-7 combines with J gene TRBJ2-3; D possibly matches TRBD1 or TRBD2 (5 bases each). The CDR3 is 14 residues long. The germline gives CDR1 SSHAT, CDR2 FNYEAQ (reference sequence). Trimming took 10 bases from V and 2 from J, leaving 16 bases between them. The CDR3, as DNA: TGTGCCATCACCCCGGGGCTTCCCACAGATACGCAGTATTTT. Amino acid sequence: CAITPGLPTDTQYF.

The rearrangement links TRBV7-9 to TRBJ1-1, with D perhaps TRBD1 (5 bases). The V gene lost 4 bases and the J gene lost 1 base, with 16 bases spanning the gap. The CDR3 length is 16 residues. CDR1 and CDR2 (germline): SEHNR, FQNEAQ (reference sequence). The CDR3 region is CASSSPRGTANTEAFF. DNA of the CDR3: TGTGCCAGCAGCTCCCCCCGTGGGACGGCGAACACTGAAGCTTTCTTT.

The gene calls are TRBV5-6 and TRBJ2-7; D is unresolved. The germline V gene encodes CDR1 SGHDT and CDR2 YYEEEE. V was cut by 0 bases and J by 2 bases, with 6 bases left in between. CDR3 length equals 13 residues. In DNA form, the CDR3 reads TGTGCCAGCAGCTTGGCCTCTCCCTACGAGCAGTACTTC. Amino acid sequence: CASSLASPYEQYF.

This sequence joins TRBV4-2 and TRBJ2-3; TRBD1 might be the D (6 bases). Germline V gene lookup returns CDR1 LGHNA and CDR2 YNFKEQ. Between the trimmed V and J ends, which lost 3 bases and 2 bases, there was a span of 15 bases. The CDR3 contains 16 residues. In nucleotides, the CDR3 is TGTGCCAGCAGCCATGGCCACAGGGCCACCACAGATACGCAGTATTTT. Amino acids: CASSHGHRATTDTQYF.

The chain uses TRBV5-1 and TRBJ1-1, with 9 bases that match TRBD1. The ends lost 4 bases at V and 4 bases at J; junction bases unmatched: 11. CDR3 size: 16 residues. The V gene's germline CDR1 is SGHRS and CDR2 YFSETQ. The CDR3 coding sequence is TGCGCCAGCAGCCTCCGGGACAGGGTTAGTGGCACTGAAGCTTTCTTT. This encodes CASSLRDRVSGTEAFF.

V gene TRBV7-9 combines with J gene TRBJ2-7, with TRBD2 identical over 10 bases. The CDR3 loop spans 19 amino acids. CDR1 SEHNR and CDR2 FQNEAQ come from the germline V gene (reference sequence). Trimming took 5 bases from V and 3 from J; bases not matched to a gene: 19. The CDR3 coding sequence is TGTGCCAGCAGCCCCGATTTGACGAGGGGACTAGCGAGTTTCTACGAGCAGTACTTC. It codes for CASSPDLTRGLASFYEQYF. The full variable domain, in which reference TRBV7-9 and TRBJ2-7 provide the parts outside the CDR3, is DTGVSQNPRHKITKRGQNVTFRCDPISEHNRLYWYRQTLGQGPEFLTYFQNEAQLEKSRLLSDRFSAERPKGSFSTLEIQRTEQGDSAMYLCASSPDLTRGLASFYEQYFGPGTRLTVT.

The rearrangement uses TRBV7-6 and TRBJ2-2, with D unclear. This CDR3 contains 18 residues. V shed 2 bases and J shed 5 bases, with 21 bases lying between them. Germline V gene data show CDR1 as SGHVS and CDR2 as FNYEAQ. The CDR3 loop is CASSLSRRHSDGTGELFF. DNA of the CDR3: TGTGCCAGCAGCTTAAGTAGGCGACACTCGGACGGGACCGGGGAGCTGTTTTTT.

This chain links TRBV28 with TRBJ1-1; unclear D gene. Germline CDR1 and CDR2: MDHEN and SYDVKM. V was clipped by 6 bases and J by 2 bases, with 10 bases between them. The CDR3 has 13 amino acids. CDR3 DNA: TGTGCCAGCAGCCATACACCCAACACTGAAGCTTTCTTT. Protein: CASSHTPNTEAFF. Full variable domain (rest looked up from reference TRBV28 and TRBJ1-1): DVKVTQSSRYLVKRTGEKVFLECVQDMDHENMFWYRQDPGLGLRLIYFSYDVKMKEKGDIPEGYSVSREKKERFSLILESASTNQTSMYLCASSHTPNTEAFFGQGTRLTVV.

About this clone: The same CDR3 can be traced to other DNA sequences in this sample. The chain links TRBV27 to TRBJ2-7, with 7 bases matching TRBD1. J gave up 1 base and V 5 bases, and 5 bases lay outside the gene matches. This CDR3 region has 14 residues. Looked up from germline, CDR1 is MNHEY and CDR2 is SMNVEV (reference sequence). As DNA, the CDR3 is TGTGCCAGCAGTCCCCGACAGGGTTCCTACGAGCAGTACTTC. Translation: CASSPRQGSYEQYF.

This clone has a single count. V usage is TRBV28 and J usage is TRBJ1-2; unclear D gene. This CDR3 is 16 amino acids long. V gave up 4 bases and J gave up 3 bases, with 18 bases separating them. Germline values: CDR1 MDHEN, CDR2 SYDVKM. CDR3 residues: CASSSTPGQADYGYTF. In nucleotides, the CDR3 is TGTGCCAGCAGTTCGACCCCTGGGCAGGCTGACTATGGCTACACCTTC.

This CDR3 is CASSPLGTGGDEQFF. CDR3 nucleotides: TGTGCCAGCTCCCCTCTTGGGACAGGGGGTGATGAGCAGTTCTTC. The chain carries TRBV18 and TRBJ2-1, with 11 nucleotides matching TRBD1. J was trimmed by 8 bases and V by 6 bases; bases with no gene match: 9. CDR3 length: 15 amino acids. Germline V lookup: CDR1 KGHSH, CDR2 LQKENI. Full variable domain (missing parts from reference TRBV18 and TRBJ2-1): NAGVMQNPRHLVRRRGQEARLRCSPMKGHSHVYWYRQLPEEGLKFMVYLQKENIIDESGMPKERFSAEFPKEGPSILRIQQVVRGDSAAYFCASSPLGTGGDEQFFGPGTRLTVL.

Only one count was recorded for this clone. The chain couples TRBV19 to TRBJ2-1; TRBD2 aligns across 7 bases. Germline assignment: CDR1 LNHDA and CDR2 SQIVND (reference sequence). The junction had 9 bases not matched to a gene; V was cut back by 6 bases and J by 13 bases. The CDR3 length is 12 residues. The CDR3 sequence: CASSQGGRDQFF. The CDR3 DNA follows: TGTGCCAGTAGCCAGGGAGGGAGGGACCAGTTCTTC.

The chain carries TRBV19 and TRBJ2-1, with TRBD2 matching over 11 bases. Per germline, CDR1 LNHDA and CDR2 SQIVND (reference sequence). The CDR3 length is 13 residues. Trimming took 6 bases from V and 7 from J; bases not matched to a gene: 2. CDR3 sequence reads: CASRSSGRNEQFF. The DNA of the CDR3 is TGTGCCAGTAGATCTAGCGGGAGGAATGAGCAGTTCTTC.